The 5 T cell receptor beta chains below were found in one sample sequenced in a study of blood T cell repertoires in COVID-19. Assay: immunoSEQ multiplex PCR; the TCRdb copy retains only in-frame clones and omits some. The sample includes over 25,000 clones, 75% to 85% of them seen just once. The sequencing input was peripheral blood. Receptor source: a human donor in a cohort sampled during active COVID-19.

The CDR3 protein is CASSRSGGAGDTQYF. CDR3 coding DNA: TGTGCCAGCAGCCGCAGCGGGGGGGCCGGAGATACGCAGTATTTT. V usage is TRBV3-1 (or the pseudogene TRBV3-2) and J usage is TRBJ2-3, with 10 bases lining up with TRBD2. This CDR3 region has 15 residues. The germline V gene encodes CDR1 LGHDT and CDR2 YNNKEL (reference sequence). The V and J ends lost 4 bases and 5 bases, in that order; junction bases with no gene match: 6.

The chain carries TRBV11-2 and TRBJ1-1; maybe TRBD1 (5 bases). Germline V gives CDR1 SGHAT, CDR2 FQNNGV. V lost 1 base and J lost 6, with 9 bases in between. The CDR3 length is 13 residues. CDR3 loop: CASSLGREAEAFF. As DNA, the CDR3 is TGTGCCAGCAGCTTAGGCAGGGAGGCTGAAGCTTTCTTT.

CDR3 protein: CASSRPGQGREQYF. CDR3 bases: TGTGCCAGCAGCAGGCCGGGACAGGGGAGGGAGCAGTACTTC. This chain uses TRBV7-6 with TRBJ2-7; 10 positions agree with TRBD1. CDR1 is SGHVS and CDR2 is FNYEAQ in the germline V gene. V lost 5 bases, J lost 7 bases, and 8 bases stayed unmatched. The CDR3 consists of 14 residues.

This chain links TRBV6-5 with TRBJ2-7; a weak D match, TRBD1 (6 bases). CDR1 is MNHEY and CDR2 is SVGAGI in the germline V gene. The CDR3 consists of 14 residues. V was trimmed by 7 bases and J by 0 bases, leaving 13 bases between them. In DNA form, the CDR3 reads TGTGCCAGCACTCAGAGGACAGACTCCTACGAGCAGTACTTC. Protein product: CASTQRTDSYEQYF.

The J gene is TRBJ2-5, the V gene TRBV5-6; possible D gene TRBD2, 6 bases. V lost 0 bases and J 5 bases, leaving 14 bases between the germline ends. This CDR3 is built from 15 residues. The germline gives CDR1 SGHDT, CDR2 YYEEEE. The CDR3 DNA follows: TGTGCCAGCAGCTTGGGACTAGGTTCCTACGAGACCCAGTACTTC. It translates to CASSLGLGSYETQYF. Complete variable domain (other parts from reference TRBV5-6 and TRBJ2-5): DAGVTQSPTHLIKTRGQQVTLRCSPKSGHDTVSWYQQALGQGPQFIFQYYEEEERQRGNFPDRFSGHQFPNYSSELNVNALLLGDSALYLCASSLGLGSYETQYFGPGTRLLVL.